This T cell receptor (beta chain) was profiled in a study of blood T cell repertoires in COVID-19. Background on the study: Acute and convalescent COVID-19 specimens originated in the United States, Italy and Spain. Sources were T cells, B-cell-depleted T cells, or PBMCs; the material itself was cDNA or gDNA.

In the original processing: Estimation of nucleated cell counts was performed using reference gene primer amplification. Generated by immunoSEQ multiplex PCR, the TCRdb table keeps only in-frame clones and is missing some. Clone size and the V and J calls come from that table; the DNA yielded D and trimming. The sample carries 72,000 or so clones, just under 90% recorded once. CDR1 and CDR2 (germline): LNHDA, SQIVND (reference sequence). This CDR3 is 16 amino acids long. V was pared by 6 bases and J by 4 bases, with 11 bases of the junction left unmatched. The material sequenced was peripheral blood. The chain combines TRBV19 with TRBJ2-1; TRBD2 matches 8 bases. This receptor was identified in a man in his 60s with acute or convalescent COVID-19. CDR3 sequence reads: CASSSGGGTRYNEQFF. CDR3 bases: TGTGCCAGTAGCTCCGGGGGGGGGACTCGATACAATGAGCAGTTCTTC.